This T cell receptor beta chain was recorded in a study of blood T cell repertoires in COVID-19. The overall study: Donors in the United States, Italy and Spain gave samples during acute or convalescent COVID-19.

Trimming took off 1 base at V and 3 bases at J, with 13 bases between the two ends. Germline values: CDR1 SGHAT, CDR2 FQNNGV. CDR3 length equals 15 residues. As processed by the authors: Amplification of reference gene primers was used by the study to estimate nucleated cell counts. Profiled with immunoSEQ multiplex PCR; TCRdb holds only in-frame clones, not every one. From that table come the V and J calls and clone size; the DNA was used to work out D and trimming. The repertoire holds some 47,000 clones, roughly nine tenths seen once, with over 4% in the top ten. The gene calls are TRBV11-2 and TRBJ2-7; D is unresolved. The sample taken for sequencing was peripheral blood. This clonotype was obtained from a man aged 60 to 69 with active COVID-19. The CDR3, as DNA: TGTGCCAGCAGCTTAGGGTTAGCCCTAATCTACGAGCAGTACTTC. Translated, it gives CASSLGLALIYEQYF.